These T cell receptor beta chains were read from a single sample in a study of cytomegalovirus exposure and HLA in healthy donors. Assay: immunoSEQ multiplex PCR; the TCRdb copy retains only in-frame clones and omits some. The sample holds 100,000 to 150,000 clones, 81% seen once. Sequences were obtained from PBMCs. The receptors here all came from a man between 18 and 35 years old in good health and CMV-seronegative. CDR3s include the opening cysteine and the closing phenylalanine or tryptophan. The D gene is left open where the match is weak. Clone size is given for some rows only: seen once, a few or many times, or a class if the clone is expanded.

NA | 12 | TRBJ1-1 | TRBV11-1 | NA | CASSLEQGEAFF | TGTGCCAGCAGCTTAGAACAGGGTGAAGCTTTCTTT
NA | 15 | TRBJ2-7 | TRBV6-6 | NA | CASSYKADSTVEQYF | TGTGCCAGCAGTTACAAGGCAGACTCTACGGTGGAGCAGTACTTC
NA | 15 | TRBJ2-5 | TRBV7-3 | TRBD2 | CASSLGGLAEETQYF | TGTGCCAGCAGCTTAGGAGGTCTAGCGGAAGAGACCCAGTACTTC
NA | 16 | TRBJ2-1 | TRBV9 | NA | CASSPSAGGTYNEQFF | TGTGCCAGCAGCCCTTCGGCAGGAGGAACTTACAATGAGCAGTTCTTC
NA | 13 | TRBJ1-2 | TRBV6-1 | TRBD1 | CGTGDRTGNGYTF | TGTGGTACGGGGGACAGAACGGGTAATGGCTACACCTTC
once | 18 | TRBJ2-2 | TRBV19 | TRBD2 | CASSIPRLAGGSTGELFF | TGTGCCAGTAGTATCCCCCGACTAGCGGGGGGAAGCACCGGGGAGCTGTTTTTT
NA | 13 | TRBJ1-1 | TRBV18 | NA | CASSREADYEAFF | TGTGCCAGCTCAAGAGAAGCTGATTATGAAGCTTTCTTT
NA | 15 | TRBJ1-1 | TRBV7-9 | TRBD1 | CASSARQGYMGEAFF | TGTGCCAGCAGCGCTCGACAGGGGTACATGGGTGAAGCTTTCTTT
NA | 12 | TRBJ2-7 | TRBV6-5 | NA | CASGWSAYEQYF | TGTGCCAGCGGGTGGAGTGCCTACGAGCAGTACTTC
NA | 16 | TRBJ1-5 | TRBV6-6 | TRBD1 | CASSRQDRADNQPQHF | TGTGCCAGCAGTCGCCAGGACAGGGCAGACAATCAGCCCCAGCATTTT
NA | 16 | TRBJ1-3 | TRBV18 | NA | CASSPLEGQLGNTIYF | TGTGCCAGCTCACCTCTAGAGGGACAACTTGGAAACACCATATATTTT
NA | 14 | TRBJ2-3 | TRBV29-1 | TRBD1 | CSVRTGGPTDTQYF | TGCAGCGTTCGGACAGGGGGGCCCACAGATACGCAGTATTTT
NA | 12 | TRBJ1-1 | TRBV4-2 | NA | CASSQGDREAFF | TGTGCCAGCAGCCAAGGCGACAGAGAAGCTTTCTTT
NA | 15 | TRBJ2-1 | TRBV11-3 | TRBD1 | CASSLQGDLDNEQFF | TGTGCCAGCAGTCTCCAGGGGGACCTTGACAATGAGCAGTTCTTC
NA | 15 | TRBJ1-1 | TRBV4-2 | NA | CASSQEGRGSTEAFF | TGTGCCAGCAGCCAAGAGGGGAGGGGAAGTACTGAAGCTTTCTTT
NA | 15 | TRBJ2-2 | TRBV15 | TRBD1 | CATSTGQGNTGELFF | TGTGCCACCAGCACCGGACAGGGGAACACCGGGGAGCTGTTTTTT
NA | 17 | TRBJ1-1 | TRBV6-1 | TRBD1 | CASSVRDSELMNTEAFF | TGTGCCAGCAGTGTGCGGGACAGCGAGCTTATGAACACTGAAGCTTTCTTT
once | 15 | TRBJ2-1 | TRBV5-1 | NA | CASSLMGPTYEEQFF | TGCGCCAGCAGCTTGATGGGGCCAACCTACGAGGAGCAGTTCTTC
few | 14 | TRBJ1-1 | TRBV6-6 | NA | CASSYSGGGTEAFF | TGTGCCAGCAGTTACTCTGGGGGCGGCACTGAAGCTTTCTTT
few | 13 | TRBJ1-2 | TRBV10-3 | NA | CAISGEGSYGYTF | TGTGCCATCAGTGGTGAAGGGAGCTATGGCTACACCTTC
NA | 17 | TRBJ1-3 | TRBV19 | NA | CASSIERQDSSGNTIYF | TGTGCCAGTAGTATAGAACGGCAGGACAGCTCTGGAAACACCATATATTTT
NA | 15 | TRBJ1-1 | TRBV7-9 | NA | CASSLGAGVGTEAFF | TGTGCCAGCAGCTTAGGTGCGGGGGTAGGAACTGAAGCTTTCTTT
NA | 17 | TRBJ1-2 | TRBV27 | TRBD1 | CASSLSGAGRGRGGYTF | TGTGCCAGCAGTTTATCGGGGGCAGGCAGGGGGCGTGGTGGCTACACCTTC
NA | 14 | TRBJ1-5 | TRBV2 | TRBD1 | CASRAGTGNQPQHF | TGTGCCAGCAGGGCCGGGACAGGCAATCAGCCCCAGCATTTT
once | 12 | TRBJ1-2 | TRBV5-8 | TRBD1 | CASSLNRGGYTF | TGTGCCAGCAGCTTGAACAGGGGTGGCTACACCTTC
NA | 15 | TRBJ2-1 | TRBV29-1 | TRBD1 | CSAKTTGGWGNEQFF | TGCAGCGCCAAAACTACAGGGGGCTGGGGCAATGAGCAGTTCTTC
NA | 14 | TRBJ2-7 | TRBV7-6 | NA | CASSTMAVSYEQYF | TGTGCCAGCAGCACCATGGCAGTTTCCTACGAGCAGTACTTC
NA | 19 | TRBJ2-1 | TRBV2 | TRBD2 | CASSEALLLAGAHYNEQFF | TGTGCCAGCAGTGAAGCGCTTCTGCTAGCGGGGGCACATTACAATGAGCAGTTCTTC
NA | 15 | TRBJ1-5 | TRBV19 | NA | CASSMGGYGNQPQHF | TGTGCCAGTAGTATGGGGGGGTATGGGAATCAGCCCCAGCATTTT
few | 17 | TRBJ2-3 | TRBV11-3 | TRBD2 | CASSPGTSGGPGDTQYF | TGTGCCAGCAGCCCGGGGACTAGCGGGGGGCCGGGAGATACGCAGTATTTT
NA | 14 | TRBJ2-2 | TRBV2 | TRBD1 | CARGQARGTGELFF | TGTGCCAGGGGACAGGCGAGGGGCACCGGGGAGCTGTTTTTT
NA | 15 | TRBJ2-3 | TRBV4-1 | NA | CASSHSTGEADTQYF | TGCGCCAGCAGCCACTCCACAGGGGAGGCAGATACGCAGTATTTT
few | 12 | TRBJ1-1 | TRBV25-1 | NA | CASSLRGNEAFF | TGTGCCAGCAGCTTAAGGGGCAATGAAGCTTTCTTT
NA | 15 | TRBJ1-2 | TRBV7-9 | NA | CASSTIPADNYGYTF | TGTGCCAGCAGCACTATACCGGCGGATAACTATGGCTACACCTTC
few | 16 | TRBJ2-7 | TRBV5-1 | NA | CASSLTGTSGAYEQYF | TGCGCCAGCAGCCTTACCGGGACATCCGGAGCCTACGAGCAGTACTTC
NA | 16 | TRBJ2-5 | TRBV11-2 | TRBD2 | CASSLSPGGPQETQYF | TGTGCCAGCAGCTTGTCCCCGGGGGGACCGCAAGAGACCCAGTACTTC